This TCR beta chain was recovered during a study of molecular identifiers for immune sequencing clone quantification. About the research overall: Replicate experiments divided RNA from about 19,000 or 110,000 naive CD8 cells into five parts and sequenced four.

CDR3 size: 14 residues. Trimming stripped 5 bases from V and 3 bases from J, with 14 bases between. The germline V gene has CDR1 ENHRY and CDR2 SYGVKD. Naive CD8 T cells underwent sorting with the CD8+CD4-CCR7+CD45RA+ definition. Generation of bulk TCR libraries relied on previously described methods and listed TCR primers. Each CDR3 protein gets one entry after TCRdb re-called the PCR reads with MiXCR. The repertoire consists of about 320,000 distinct CDR3 sequences, with about 21% occurring once and the leading ten covering about 0.81%. This clonotype was obtained from a human donor in good health. Some libraries in this study had Jurkat cell RNA spiked in. The sample consisted of naive CD8+ T cells from blood, with Jurkat cell RNA spiked in. The subset is: FACS-sorted CD8+CD4-CCR7+CD45RA+ naive T cells. This chain connects TRBV10-3 to TRBJ2-7; maybe TRBD2 (6 bases). The CDR3 loop reads CAISMSGVGYEQYF. CDR3 in DNA: TGTGCCATCAGTATGTCGGGAGTTGGCTACGAGCAGTACTTC.